This TCR beta chain was identified in a study of blood T cell repertoires in COVID-19. Study processing details: From reference gene primer amplification, estimates of nucleated cell counts were derived. Sequenced by immunoSEQ multiplex PCR; TCRdb stores in-frame clones only, minus some. The V and J calls and clone size are taken from that table; D and trimming were inferred from the DNA. The top ten hold under 2% of the sample, which has 150,000 to 180,000 clones, roughly 80% seen once. The sample comprised peripheral blood. The clonotype originates from a man older than 75 with acute or convalescent COVID-19.

CDR3 sequence: CASSLGAGVTYNEQFF. CDR3 in DNA: TGTGCCAGCAGCTTAGGAGCGGGGGTCACCTACAATGAGCAGTTCTTC. The chain combines TRBV7-9 with TRBJ2-1; 8 nucleotides align to TRBD2. Losses at the gene ends were 1 base for V and 2 bases for J; bases not matched to a gene: 4. CDR1 is SEHNR and CDR2 is FQNEAQ in the germline V gene (reference sequence). CDR3 length: 16 amino acids.